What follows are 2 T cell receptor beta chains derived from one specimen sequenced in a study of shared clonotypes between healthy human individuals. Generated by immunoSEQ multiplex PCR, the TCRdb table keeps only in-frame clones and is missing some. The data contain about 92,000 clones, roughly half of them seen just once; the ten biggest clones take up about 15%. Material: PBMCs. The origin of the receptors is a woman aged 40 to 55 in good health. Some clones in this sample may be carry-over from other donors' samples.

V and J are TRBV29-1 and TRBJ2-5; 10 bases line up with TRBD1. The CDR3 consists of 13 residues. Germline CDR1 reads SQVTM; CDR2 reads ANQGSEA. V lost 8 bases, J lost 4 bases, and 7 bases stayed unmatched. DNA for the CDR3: TGCAGCAGAACGACAGGGGGCGGAGAGACCCAGTACTTC. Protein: CSRTTGGGETQYF. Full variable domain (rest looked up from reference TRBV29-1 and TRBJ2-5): SAVISQKPSRDICQRGTSLTIQCQVDSQVTMMFWYRQQPGQSLTLIATANQGSEATYESGFVIDKFPISRPNLTFSTLTVSNMSPEDSSIYLCSRTTGGGETQYFGPGTRLLVL.

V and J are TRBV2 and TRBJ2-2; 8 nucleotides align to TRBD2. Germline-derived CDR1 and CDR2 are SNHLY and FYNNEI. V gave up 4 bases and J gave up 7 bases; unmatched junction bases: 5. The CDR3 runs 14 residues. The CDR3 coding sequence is TGTGCCAGCAGTGCAGCGGGGGAATACGGGGAGCTGTTTTTT. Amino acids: CASSAAGEYGELFF.